These 4 T cell receptor beta chains were all obtained from the same sample, sequenced in a study of T-cell memory formation after mild COVID-19. TCRdb re-called the 5' RACE reads with MiXCR, one entry per CDR3 protein. The repertoire holds 190,000 or so distinct CDR3 sequences, with about a fifth as singletons. Material: PBMCs or a T cell subset sorted from them (not recorded which). Receptor source: an adult woman who had mild COVID-19 (a few samples of this study predate the infection). Cell type and time point are not known.

The chain combines TRBV6-2 or TRBV6-3 with TRBJ2-1, with unresolved D. The CDR3 sequence is 14 residues long. Germline V lookup: CDR1 MNHEY, CDR2 SVGEGT. V dropped 7 bases and J dropped 6 bases, with 16 bases sitting between them. CDR3 protein: CASTDPGYSNEQFF. The CDR3 nucleotides are TGTGCCAGCACCGACCCGGGTTATTCCAATGAGCAGTTCTTC.

This clonotype has only a few counts. The CDR3 region has the DNA TGTGCCAGCGGATTGAATCAGGTCTCTGGGGCCAACGTCCTGACTTTC. Translation: CASGLNQVSGANVLTF. The chain uses TRBV6-6 and TRBJ2-6; no clear D gene. This CDR3 contains 16 residues. The V and J ends lost 8 bases and 0 bases respectively, with 14 bases between them. Germline loops: CDR1 MNHNY, CDR2 SVGAGI (reference sequence).

Only a few counts were recorded for this clonotype. This chain uses TRBV7-2 with TRBJ1-1; D is unclear. The CDR3 is 13 amino acids. Trimming took off 5 bases at V and 6 bases at J, with 13 bases between the two ends. Germline V lookup: CDR1 SGHTA, CDR2 FQGNSA. DNA of the CDR3: TGTGCCAGCAGCCCGCATTTAGGCGCTGAAGCTTTCTTT. It specifies CASSPHLGAEAFF.

The J gene is TRBJ2-4, the V gene TRBV28; D may correspond to TRBD1 or TRBD2 (5 bases each). Germline CDR1 and CDR2: MDHEN and SYDVKM. The CDR3 extends over 17 amino acids. Trimming cost V 5 bases and J 1 base, with 18 bases left between them. The CDR3 bases are TGTGCCAGCAGTCCGAGGACCGTGAGGGGCGCCAAAAACATTCAGTACTTC. Translated: CASSPRTVRGAKNIQYF.